The clone carrying this T cell receptor (beta chain) was counted a few times. The data stem from a study of T-cell reconstitution after alpha-beta-depleted transplantation in children. Unique molecular identifiers featured in how the TCRbeta library was prepared. MiXCR, run by TCRdb on the PCR reads, gives a single entry per CDR3 protein. The sample carries around 490,000 distinct CDR3 sequences, approximately 10% recorded once. The CDR3 runs 15 residues. Germline assignment: CDR1 KGHSH and CDR2 LQKENI. Trimming took 5 bases from V and 7 from J; bases not matched to a gene: 12. Specimen: PBMCs, mostly from graft donor cells, collected 180 days after TCRalphabeta/CD19-depleted stem cell transplant. The origin of this receptor is a female patient aged 2-9 years who had a stem cell transplant for aplastic anemia, so the T cells may come from the graft donor. The V and J genes are TRBV18 and TRBJ2-3; 7 bases align to TRBD2. Here the CDR3 DNA reads TGTGCCAGCTCAATGGCGGGAGTTGAGACACATACGCAGTATTTT. Translating gives CASSMAGVETHTQYF.